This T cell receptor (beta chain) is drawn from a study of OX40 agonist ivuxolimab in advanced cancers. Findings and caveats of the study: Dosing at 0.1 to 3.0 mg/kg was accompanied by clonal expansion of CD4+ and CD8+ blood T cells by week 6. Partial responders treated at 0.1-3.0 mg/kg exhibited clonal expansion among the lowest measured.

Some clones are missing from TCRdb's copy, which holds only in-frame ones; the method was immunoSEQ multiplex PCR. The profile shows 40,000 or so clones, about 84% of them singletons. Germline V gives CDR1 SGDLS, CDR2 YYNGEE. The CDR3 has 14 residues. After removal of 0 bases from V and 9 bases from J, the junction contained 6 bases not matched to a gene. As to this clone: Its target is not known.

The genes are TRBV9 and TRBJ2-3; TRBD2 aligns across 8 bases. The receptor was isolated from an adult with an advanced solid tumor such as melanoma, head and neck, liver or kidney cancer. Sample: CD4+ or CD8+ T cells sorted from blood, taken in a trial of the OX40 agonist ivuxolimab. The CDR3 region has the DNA TGTGCCAGCAGCGTAGATAGCGGGGTCGGGACGCAGTATTTT. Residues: CASSVDSGVGTQYF. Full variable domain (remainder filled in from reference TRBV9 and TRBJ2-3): DSGVTQTPKHLITATGQRVTLRCSPRSGDLSVYWYQQSLDQGLQFLIQYYNGEERAKGNILERFSAQQFPDLHSELNLSSLELGDSALYFCASSVDSGVGTQYFGPGTRLTVL.